The rows below give T cell receptor beta chains drawn from one sample of a study of blood T cell dynamics during melanoma immunotherapy. Clones were read by immunoSEQ multiplex PCR, and TCRdb kept only the in-frame ones, dropping some. This table has some 5,700 clones, about four fifths appearing once. The source material was blood, sampled from a patient treated with checkpoint blockade. These receptor sequences come from a human donor with melanoma. Each CDR3 is given with its conserved first and last residue.

j_call v_call cdr3_aa
TRBJ1-5 TRBV20-1 CSAELDQPQHF
TRBJ1-5 TRBV7-8 CASSSRTGGWQPQHF
TRBJ2-7 TRBV25-1 CASSEGGRYEQYF
TRBJ2-7 TRBV6-5 CASSTHRGLRYEQYF
TRBJ1-5 TRBV21-1 CASSEPGQGFRPQHF
TRBJ1-4 TRBV2 CASSVRDRELFF
TRBJ2-7 TRBV28 CASSFSLDRLNYEQYF
TRBJ2-7 TRBV9 CASSVDVSSYEQYF
TRBJ2-7 TRBV7-7 CASSSYEQYF
TRBJ1-2 TRBV30 CAWISAAGRADF
TRBJ2-5 TRBV5-1 CASSLGGVQETQYF
TRBJ2-7 TRBV7-2 CASSRGTSGIDEQYF
TRBJ2-7 TRBV27 CASRNLRIGSSYEQYF
TRBJ2-7 TRBV5-1 CASSPGGTGYYEQYF
TRBJ1-2 TRBV6-1 CASSEQDSYGYTF
TRBJ1-1 TRBV12-5 CASGLGRGDEAFF
TRBJ1-5 TRBV19 CASTGTGGGQPQHF
TRBJ2-7 TRBV7-6 CASSGGQSHEQYF
TRBJ2-7 TRBV5-6 CASSDSTNEQYF
TRBJ2-7 TRBV6-5 CASSRSPVSYEQYF
TRBJ1-4 TRBV27 CASSLAVREKLFF
TRBJ1-1 TRBV4-3 CASSQDGGSLLSEAFF
TRBJ2-7 TRBV18 CASSIGQTYEQYF
TRBJ1-4 TRBV4-2 CASSHGREPQLEKLFF
TRBJ2-7 TRBV30 CASRGLAGIPSGSYEQYF